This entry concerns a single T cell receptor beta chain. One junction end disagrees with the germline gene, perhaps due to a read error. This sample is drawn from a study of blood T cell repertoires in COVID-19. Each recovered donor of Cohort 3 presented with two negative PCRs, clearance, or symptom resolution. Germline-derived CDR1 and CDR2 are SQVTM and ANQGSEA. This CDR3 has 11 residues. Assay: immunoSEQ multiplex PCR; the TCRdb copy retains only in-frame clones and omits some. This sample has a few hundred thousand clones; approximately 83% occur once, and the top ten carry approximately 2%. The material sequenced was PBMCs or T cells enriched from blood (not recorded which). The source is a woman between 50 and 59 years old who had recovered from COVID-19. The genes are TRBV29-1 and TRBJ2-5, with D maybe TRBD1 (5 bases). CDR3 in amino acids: CGAHTQETQYF. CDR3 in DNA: TGTGGGGCCCATACTCAAGAGACCCAGTACTTC.